The clone carrying this T cell receptor beta chain showed up just a few times. As handled by the study authors: Using reference gene primer amplification, nucleated cell counts were estimated. Measured with immunoSEQ multiplex PCR; TCRdb has only the in-frame clones, and not every one. V, J and clone size are taken as reported in that table, and D and trimming were inferred from the DNA itself. The top ten hold 0.95% to 1.3% of the sample, which has some 420,000 clones, 80% to 90% seen once. The data were taken from a study of blood T cell repertoires in COVID-19. Across the whole study: The United States, Italy and Spain were the sources of the acute and convalescent COVID-19 samples. PBMCs, B-cell-depleted T cells, or T cells were the source of the cDNA or gDNA that made up the material.

The age range of participants was about 18 to 100 years, with residence in about two dozen US areas. The CDR3 consists of 12 residues. V shed 9 bases, J shed 3 bases, and the junction held 4 bases outside the gene matches. Per the germline V gene, CDR1 is SNHLY and CDR2 is FYNNEI. This sequence was found in a man aged 25 to 40 who had recovered from COVID-19. Sequenced material: PBMCs or T cells enriched from blood (not recorded which). The rearrangement joins TRBV2 to TRBJ1-2, with 7 bases identical to TRBD1. The CDR3 DNA reads as TGTGCCAGTGACAGGGATTACTATGGCTACACCTTC. This sequence encodes CASDRDYYGYTF.